These 18 T cell receptor beta chains share one sample of origin, sequenced in a study of cytomegalovirus exposure and HLA in healthy donors. PCR employed 60 Vbeta and 13 Jbeta primers. The table came from immunoSEQ multiplex PCR; TCRdb's copy has only in-frame clones and leaves some out. The sample holds 130,000 to 150,000 clones; 73% are singletons and the top ten take 1.5% to 2%. The sequenced sample consisted of PBMCs. These receptor sequences come from a woman aged 18-29 years in good health and CMV-seronegative.

The V and J genes are TRBV7-8 and TRBJ2-7, with 11 bases matching TRBD2. The CDR3 is made up of 16 amino acids. From germline, CDR1 is SGHVS and CDR2 FQNEAQ. V lost 0 bases, J lost 4 bases, and 5 bases stayed unmatched. CDR3 protein: CASSLAVAGGPYEQYV. The CDR3 DNA reads as TGTGCCAGCAGCTTAGCGGTAGCGGGAGGGCCATACGAGCAGTACGTC.

This chain uses TRBV4-2 with TRBJ2-3; possibly TRBD2 for D (6 bases). V was trimmed by 0 bases and J by 4 bases, leaving 8 bases between them. Germline CDR1 and CDR2: LGHNA and YNFKEQ. The CDR3 extends over 14 amino acids. CDR3 sequence: CASSQERGADTQYF. The CDR3 nucleotides read TGTGCCAGCAGCCAAGAGCGGGGCGCAGATACGCAGTATTTT.

V usage is TRBV2 and J usage is TRBJ1-2; D uncertain. From germline, CDR1 is SNHLY and CDR2 FYNNEI. The ends were cut back, 2 bases at V and 2 bases at J, with 3 bases in the middle. The CDR3 loop spans 12 amino acids. CDR3 nucleotides: TGTGCCAGCAGTGAACAAAACTATGGCTACACCTTC. It codes for CASSEQNYGYTF.

V usage is TRBV15 and J usage is TRBJ1-1; no definite D call. The CDR3 spans 16 residues. CDR1 is LNHNV and CDR2 is YYDKDF in the germline V gene (reference sequence). V was clipped by 0 bases and J by 0 bases, with 11 bases between them. The CDR3 coding sequence is TGTGCCACCAGCAGAGATAGAGGGTTCATGAACACTGAAGCTTTCTTT. Translation: CATSRDRGFMNTEAFF. Full variable domain (remainder filled in from reference TRBV15 and TRBJ1-1): DAMVIQNPRYQVTQFGKPVTLSCSQTLNHNVMYWYQQKSSQAPKLLFHYYDKDFNNEADTPDNFQSRRPNTSFCFLDIRSPGLGDTAMYLCATSRDRGFMNTEAFFGQGTRLTVV.

The V gene is TRBV28, the J gene TRBJ1-4; D might be TRBD1 (5 bases). The germline gives CDR1 MDHEN, CDR2 SYDVKM. The CDR3 length is 15 residues. Deletions cut 7 bases from V and 8 bases from J, with 20 bases between. CDR3 nucleotide sequence: TGTGCCAGCAACAATCTCAGGGTGTTAGAAGAAAAACTGTTTTTT. It is translated as CASNNLRVLEEKLFF.

The rearrangement joins TRBV5-4 to TRBJ2-5, with 12 nucleotides matching TRBD2. Germline trimming cut 3 bases from V and 5 bases from J; bases unmatched to any gene: 8. Germline CDR1 reads SGHNT; CDR2 reads YYREEE (reference sequence). The CDR3 runs to 16 residues. The CDR3 loop is CASSSRLAGDYETQYF. The CDR3, as DNA: TGTGCCAGCAGCTCAAGACTAGCGGGGGATTACGAGACCCAGTACTTC. Supplemented by reference TRBV5-4 and TRBJ2-5, the full variable domain reads ETGVTQSPTHLIKTRGQQVTLRCSSQSGHNTVSWYQQALGQGPQFIFQYYREEENGRGNFPPRFSGLQFPNYSSELNVNALELDDSALYLCASSSRLAGDYETQYFGPGTRLLVL.

The chain has TRBV29-1 and TRBJ2-1, with 11 bases lining up with TRBD2. With 6 bases clipped from V and 4 bases from J, the junction kept 14 bases outside the gene matches. CDR3 length equals 17 residues. Germline V lookup: CDR1 SQVTM, CDR2 ANQGSEA. The DNA for the CDR3 is TGCAGCGTCATCCACGGACTAGCGGGTGGATCGTACAATGAGCAGTTCTTC. Translated, it gives CSVIHGLAGGSYNEQFF.

The chain couples TRBV2 to TRBJ2-7; D uncertain. The V end was cut by 7 bases, the J end by 0 bases, with 13 bases between. The CDR3 covers 14 residues. CDR1 SNHLY and CDR2 FYNNEI come from the germline V gene. The CDR3 DNA reads as TGTGCCAGCACTAAGGAGATGGACTCCTACGAGCAGTACTTC. Translated: CASTKEMDSYEQYF.

The V gene is TRBV27, the J gene TRBJ1-6, with 10 bases fitting TRBD1. The trim removed 3 bases at V and 7 bases at J, leaving 9 bases unmatched. The CDR3 spans 17 residues. In germline, CDR1 is MNHEY, CDR2 SMNVEV (reference sequence). Here the CDR3 reads CASSFRQGASKNSPLHF. DNA for the CDR3: TGTGCCAGCAGTTTTCGACAGGGGGCTTCGAAAAATTCACCCCTCCACTTT.

The chain uses TRBV28 and TRBJ2-7; TRBD1 aligns across 10 bases. The germline V gene encodes CDR1 MDHEN and CDR2 SYDVKM. The CDR3 is 15 amino acids. V was clipped by 2 bases and J by 7 bases; unmatched bases: 8. CDR3 nucleotide sequence: TGTGCCAGCAGTTTACCGGGACAGGGGATGCGGGAGCAGTACTTC. This sequence encodes CASSLPGQGMREQYF.

Only a few counts were recorded for this clone. V and J are TRBV10-3 and TRBJ2-5, with 11 bases fitting TRBD2. With 3 bases clipped from V and 4 bases from J, the junction kept 4 bases outside the gene matches. Germline V CDR1 and CDR2: ENHRY, SYGVKD. The CDR3 runs to 15 residues. CDR3 sequence (DNA): TGTGCCATCAGTGATGGGCTAGCGGGAGGAGAGACCCAGTACTTC. Translated, it gives CAISDGLAGGETQYF.

The chain couples TRBV4-1 to TRBJ2-1; unclear D gene. V was clipped by 4 bases and J by 9 bases, with 10 bases between them. Germline V lookup: CDR1 MGHRA, CDR2 YSYEKL. The CDR3 is 12 residues long. CDR3 in DNA: TGCGCCAGCAGCCCCAGGAATAGTGAGCAGTTCTTC. Its protein is CASSPRNSEQFF.

This rearrangement joins TRBV13 to TRBJ2-1; 7 bases align to TRBD2. V was clipped by 3 bases and J by 3 bases; unmatched bases: 5. CDR1 PRHDT and CDR2 FYEKMQ come from the germline V gene (reference sequence). The CDR3 is made up of 15 amino acids. The CDR3 loop is CASSFRGSVYNEQFF. The CDR3 DNA is TGTGCCAGCAGCTTCCGCGGGAGTGTCTACAATGAGCAGTTCTTC. The full variable domain, with the rest looked up from reference TRBV13 and TRBJ2-1, is AAGVIQSPRHLIKEKRETATLKCYPIPRHDTVYWYQQGPGQDPQFLISFYEKMQSDKGSIPDRFSAQQFSDYHSELNMSSLELGDSALYFCASSFRGSVYNEQFFGPGTRLTVL.

The DNA for the CDR3 is TGTGCCAGCAGGGTGGGACACGGCAATCAGCCCCAGCATTTT. This translates into CASRVGHGNQPQHF. The rearrangement links TRBV2 to TRBJ1-5; possible D gene TRBD1, 6 bases. The V end was cut by 6 bases, the J end by 2 bases, with 11 bases between. The CDR3 contains 14 residues. Germline values: CDR1 SNHLY, CDR2 FYNNEI. Full variable domain (outside the CDR3, taken from reference TRBV2 and TRBJ1-5): EPEVTQTPSHQVTQMGQEVILRCVPISNHLYFYWYRQILGQKVEFLVSFYNNEISEKSEIFDDQFSVERPDGSNFTLKIRSTKLEDSAMYFCASRVGHGNQPQHFGDGTRLSIL.

The chain couples TRBV7-2 to TRBJ2-5; 11 positions agree with TRBD2. The germline V gene has CDR1 SGHTA and CDR2 FQGNSA. With 5 bases clipped from V and 4 bases from J, the junction kept 3 bases outside the gene matches. The CDR3 runs to 14 residues. CDR3 bases: TGTGCCAGCAGCAGAACTAGCGGGGGAGAGACCCAGTACTTC. Protein sequence: CASSRTSGGETQYF.

The J gene is TRBJ1-1, the V gene TRBV2, with TRBD1 matching over 7 bases. Germline V gene lookup returns CDR1 SNHLY and CDR2 FYNNEI. The V segment lost 7 bases and the J segment 10 bases; nucleotides outside the gene matches: 15. The CDR3 consists of 14 residues. In DNA form, the CDR3 reads TGTGCCAGCAAGGGAACGACAGGGTCAGTAGGAGCTTTCTTT. Translated: CASKGTTGSVGAFF.

The gene calls are TRBV6-6 and TRBJ2-5, with a possible D match to TRBD1 (6 bases). Germline assignment: CDR1 MNHNY and CDR2 SVGAGI (reference sequence). CDR3 length equals 15 residues. V gave up 3 bases and J gave up 1 base, with 12 bases separating them. The CDR3 DNA is TGTGCCAGCAGTTATTCGGGACATAGCCAAGAGACCCAGTACTTC. Translating gives CASSYSGHSQETQYF.

The chain joins TRBV5-1 to TRBJ1-2; D ambiguous. The germline CDR1 and CDR2 sequences are SGHRS and YFSETQ. Trimming removed 0 bases at V and 2 bases at J, with 11 bases between. The CDR3 has 15 residues. The CDR3 DNA reads as TGCGCCAGCAGCTTGGGGTCAGCGCGCAACTATGGCTACACCTTC. Translating gives CASSLGSARNYGYTF.